This T cell receptor beta chain was captured by sequencing in a study of human CD8 memory T cell subsets. The authors made TCR beta libraries using UMI-labeled 5' RACE. TCRdb reprocessed the 5' RACE reads; each CDR3 protein has one entry and no DNA is given. The clone table shows 10,000 or so distinct CDR3 sequences, with the ten largest holding approximately 15%. Turning to this clonotype: Its antigen is unknown.

TSTEM referred to stem-like memory CD8+ T cells, which were CCR7+ PD-1- TIGIT-. Duplicate vials holding roughly 150,000 sorted CD8+ T cells per subset yielded the RNA. This CDR3 is 13 amino acids long. Germline lookup yields CDR1 KGHDR and CDR2 SFDVKD. Study-wide results and caveats: High, similar diversity marked stem-like memory and precursor exhausted T cells but not effector memory cells.

This rearrangement joins TRBV24-1 to TRBJ2-7; TCRdb picks TRBD1, but there is no DNA to check that call. This TCR was recovered from a human donor in good health. Sequencing input: CD8+ stem-like memory T cells (TSCM and TCM) sorted from PBMCs. Specified subset: stem-like memory CD8 T cells (TSTEM), CCR7+ PD-1- TIGIT-. CDR3 amino acids: CATSQGRVGEQYF.